This is a list of T cell receptor beta chains from one sample in a study of shared clonotypes between healthy human individuals. Produced via immunoSEQ multiplex PCR; TCRdb's table is partial and in-frame only. This table holds some 1,100,000 clones, around three quarters found once. The sequenced sample was memory CD4+ T cells from PBMCs. The receptors stem from a man aged 18 to 30 in good health. Some clones in this sample may be carry-over from other donors' samples. Both conserved end residues are part of each CDR3. D genes are given only for firm matches. Size values are once, few and many counts, or a class for expanded clones, and some rows have none.

j_call,v_call,clone_size,d_call,cdr3_aa,cdr3_nt
TRBJ2-2,TRBV4-3,NA,NA,CASRQNLRGPGELFF,TGCGCCAGCAGACAAAACCTCAGGGGACCCGGGGAGCTGTTTTTT
TRBJ2-2,TRBV9,NA,TRBD2,CASSSRRSGGAGELFF,TGTGCCAGCAGCTCTCGGAGGAGCGGGGGCGCCGGGGAGCTGTTTTTT
TRBJ2-7,TRBV19,NA,TRBD2,CASSLAGENIKQYF,TGTGCCAGTAGTTTAGCGGGAGAAAATATAAAGCAGTACTTC
TRBJ1-2,TRBV2,NA,NA,CASKTGLGHGYTF,TGTGCCAGCAAAACAGGGTTAGGGCATGGCTACACCTTC
TRBJ1-4,TRBV2,NA,NA,CASSNREGDEKLFF,TGTGCCAGCTCGAACAGGGAGGGGGATGAAAAACTGTTTTTT
TRBJ2-7,TRBV5-1,NA,TRBD1,CASSPDRGNYEQYF,TGCGCCAGCAGCCCCGACAGGGGGAACTACGAGCAGTACTTC
TRBJ2-1,TRBV14,NA,TRBD1,CASSPWTGGNEQFF,TGTGCCAGCAGCCCTTGGACAGGGGGCAATGAGCAGTTCTTC
TRBJ2-7,TRBV10-3,few,NA,CAISESGGDYEQYF,TGTGCCATCAGTGAGTCGGGGGGAGACTACGAGCAGTACTTC
TRBJ1-1,TRBV30,few,NA,CAWAGHPNTEAFF,TGTGCCTGGGCGGGACATCCGAACACTGAAGCTTTCTTT
TRBJ2-1,TRBV7-9,NA,NA,CASSLVTGTSQFF,TGTGCCAGCAGCTTGGTTACCGGGACATCGCAGTTCTTC
TRBJ2-3,TRBV6-4,once,TRBD2,CASSSGLAGADTQYF,TGTGCCAGCAGTAGCGGACTAGCAGGTGCAGATACGCAGTATTTT
TRBJ1-1,TRBV5-4,NA,NA,CASSGTYTEAFF,TGTGCCAGCAGCGGAACCTACACTGAAGCTTTCTTT
TRBJ1-1,TRBV5-6,NA,TRBD1,CASSLSGTGGYEAFF,TGTGCCAGCAGCTTGAGCGGGACAGGGGGCTACGAAGCTTTCTTT
TRBJ1-2,TRBV2,few,NA,CASTPEGLYGYTF,TGTGCCAGCACCCCTGAGGGTCTGTATGGCTACACCTTC
TRBJ1-2,TRBV9,NA,NA,CASSVAGSFGSYTF,TGTGCCAGCAGCGTAGCGGGATCCTTCGGGAGCTACACCTTC
TRBJ1-2,TRBV10-1,few,NA,CASNRVPNYGYTF,TGCGCCAGTAACAGGGTTCCTAACTATGGCTACACCTTC
TRBJ2-2,TRBV6-4,NA,NA,CASSAQGGTGELFF,TGTGCCAGCAGCGCGCAGGGGGGCACCGGGGAGCTGTTTTTT
TRBJ1-5,TRBV2,NA,NA,CASSGANQPQHF,TGTGCCAGCAGTGGAGCGAATCAGCCCCAGCATTTT
TRBJ1-3,TRBV28,NA,NA,CASSQSPGASGSGNTIYF,TGTGCCAGCAGCCAAAGTCCAGGGGCATCGGGCTCTGGAAACACCATATATTTT
TRBJ1-1,TRBV11-2,NA,NA,CASSPQMEGPQAFF,TGTGCCAGCAGTCCCCAGATGGAGGGCCCACAAGCTTTCTTT
TRBJ2-1,TRBV5-4,NA,NA,CASSRPRGEQFF,TGTGCCAGCAGCCGACCTCGGGGTGAGCAGTTCTTC
TRBJ2-3,TRBV18,NA,TRBD1,CASSPTRQGSTDTQYF,TGTGCCAGCTCACCGACTCGACAGGGGAGCACAGATACGCAGTATTTT
TRBJ1-1,TRBV29-1,NA,NA,CSVVQGPMGTEAFF,TGCAGCGTTGTACAGGGACCTATGGGCACTGAAGCTTTCTTT
TRBJ1-2,TRBV6-1,NA,TRBD1,CASRKILGDSYGYTF,TGTGCCAGCAGAAAAATCCTGGGGGACAGCTATGGCTACACCTTC
TRBJ2-5,TRBV4-1,NA,NA,CASSQDEPSVGTQYF,TGCGCCAGCAGCCAAGATGAACCCTCAGTTGGGACCCAGTACTTC
TRBJ1-1,TRBV6-6,few,NA,CASRTKGAEAFF,TGTGCCAGCAGGACGAAGGGCGCTGAAGCTTTCTTT
TRBJ2-7,TRBV7-2,NA,TRBD1,CASSPETGIEQYF,TGTGCCAGCAGCCCTGAGACAGGGATCGAGCAGTACTTC
TRBJ2-5,TRBV7-9,NA,TRBD1,CASSLNRGRHDGGTQYF,TGTGCCAGCAGCCTGAACAGGGGGCGCCATGATGGAGGGACCCAGTACTTC
TRBJ1-5,TRBV27,NA,NA,CASSSYGGTRVQQPQHF,TGTGCCAGCAGTTCGTACGGGGGAACAAGGGTTCAACAGCCCCAGCATTTT
TRBJ1-5,TRBV7-3,NA,NA,CASSLMGGGGQPQHF,TGTGCCAGCAGCTTAATGGGGGGTGGCGGCCAGCCCCAGCATTTT
TRBJ1-2,TRBV28,NA,NA,CASSSPRGGVYGYTF,TGTGCCAGCAGTTCCCCAAGGGGAGGGGTCTATGGCTACACCTTC
TRBJ2-5,TRBV7-9,once,TRBD1,CASSRGPRRQGETQYF,TGTGCCAGCAGCCGAGGGCCACGTCGACAGGGGGAGACCCAGTACTTC
TRBJ2-1,TRBV5-4,NA,TRBD1,CASSRDRPNNEQFF,TGTGCCAGCAGCCGGGACAGGCCAAACAATGAGCAGTTCTTC
TRBJ2-3,TRBV4-1,NA,TRBD2,CASSQAGTSGSMSDTQYF,TGCGCCAGCAGCCAAGCGGGGACTAGCGGGAGTATGTCAGATACGCAGTATTTT
TRBJ2-3,TRBV7-2,NA,NA,CASSFTLTPPTDTQYF,TGTGCCAGCAGCTTCACACTCACGCCCCCTACAGATACGCAGTATTTT
TRBJ2-7,TRBV19,NA,TRBD1,CASSISGTGAYEQYF,TGTGCCAGTAGTATATCCGGGACAGGGGCCTACGAGCAGTACTTC